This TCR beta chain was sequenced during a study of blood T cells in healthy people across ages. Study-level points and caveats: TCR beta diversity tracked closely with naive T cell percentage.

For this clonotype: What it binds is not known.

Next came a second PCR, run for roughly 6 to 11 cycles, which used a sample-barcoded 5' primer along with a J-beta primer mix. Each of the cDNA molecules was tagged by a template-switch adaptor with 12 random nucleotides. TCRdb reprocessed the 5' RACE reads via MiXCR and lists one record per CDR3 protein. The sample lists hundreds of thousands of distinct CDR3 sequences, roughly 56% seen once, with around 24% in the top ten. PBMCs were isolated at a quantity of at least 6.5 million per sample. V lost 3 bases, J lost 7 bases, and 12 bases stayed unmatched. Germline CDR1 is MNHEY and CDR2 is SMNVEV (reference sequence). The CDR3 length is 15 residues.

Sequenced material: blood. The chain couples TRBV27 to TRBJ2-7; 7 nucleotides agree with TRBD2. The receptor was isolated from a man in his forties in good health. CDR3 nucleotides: TGTGCCAGCAGTTTTCTCGGGGGGAGCTACAATGAGCAGTACTTC. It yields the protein CASSFLGGSYNEQYF.